This T cell receptor (beta chain) was observed in a study of blood T cell repertoires in COVID-19. Study summary: The origin of the acute and convalescent COVID-19 samples was the United States, Italy and Spain.

The germline gives CDR1 SNHLY, CDR2 FYNNEI. Trimming pared 8 bases from V and 2 bases from J, leaving 15 bases between. The CDR3 loop spans 14 amino acids. Original data processing: Estimated nucleated cell counts came from reference gene primer amplification. Libraries were prepared by immunoSEQ multiplex PCR; TCRdb keeps only in-frame clonotypes and omits some of them. The DNA was the basis for D and trimming; V, J and clone size are from that table. The sample contains tens of thousands of clones, about 79% of which appear only once. This clone was detected only a few times. The chain recombines TRBV2 with TRBJ1-1; a possible D gene is TRBD1 (5 bases). Sequencing was performed on peripheral blood. The source is a man in his 70s with acute or convalescent COVID-19. The CDR3 DNA reads as TGTGCCAGCTTGATCTCTCAGGGCAACACTGAAGCTTTCTTT. Translation gives CASLISQGNTEAFF.